This entry lists 5 T cell receptor beta chains sequenced from one sample in a study of blood T cells in healthy people across ages (dated by TCRdb to between 2015 and 2017). Library method: 5' RACE. Sequenced on an Illumina HiSeq 2500. A second PCR of about 6 to 12 cycles was performed with a sample-barcoded 5' primer and a J-beta primer mix. TCRdb took the public reads, trimmed them with fastp at Q25, ran MiXCR for clone calling and kept in-frame beta chains. Entries that share a CDR3 protein sequence are merged under the most common genes and DNA. The sample profile shows more than 750,000 distinct CDR3 sequences; 25% to 30% of them were found once. The ten largest clones capture 10% of the sample. This same sample was also part of a study on T cells of mothers and their children.

Material: blood. Source of these receptors: a woman in her thirties or forties in good health.

The table lists this clonotype with many counts. The J gene is TRBJ2-1, the V gene TRBV20-1, with unresolved D. The V gene's germline CDR1 is DFQATT and CDR2 SNEGSKA (reference sequence). The CDR3 extends over 11 amino acids. With 3 bases removed from V and 10 bases from J, the gap between germline ends came to 10 bases. This CDR3 is CSARGGWEQFF. The CDR3 DNA reads TGCAGTGCTAGGGGCGGATGGGAGCAGTTCTTC.

J is TRBJ2-4 and V is TRBV5-1; TRBD2 matches 10 bases. The CDR3 spans 14 residues. Germline trimming cut 2 bases from V and 9 bases from J; bases unmatched to any gene: 5. From germline, CDR1 is SGHRS and CDR2 YFSETQ. The CDR3 DNA follows: TGCGCCAGCAGCTTTGAGCGGGGGGGCGGCATTCAGTACTTC. The encoded protein is CASSFERGGGIQYF.

The gene calls are TRBV20-1 and TRBJ2-7; D is perhaps TRBD1 or TRBD2 (7 bases each). Germline CDR1 reads DFQATT; CDR2 reads SNEGSKA (reference sequence). V was clipped by 0 bases and J by 6 bases, with 12 bases between them. The CDR3 length is 13 residues. The DNA of the CDR3 is TGCAGTGCTAGAGATCAGGGGGGGACCGAGCAGTACTTC. Its translation is CSARDQGGTEQYF.

This clonotype was counted between two and nine times. The V call is TRBV27, the J call TRBJ2-1, with no clear D. The length of the CDR3 is 15 residues. CDR1 and CDR2 from the germline V gene are MNHEY and SMNVEV (reference sequence). Trimming pared 4 bases from V and 0 bases from J, leaving 10 bases between. CDR3 bases: TGTGCCAGCAGTTCGTATCCCCCCTCCTACAATGAGCAGTTCTTC. Translation gives CASSSYPPSYNEQFF.

J is TRBJ2-4 and V is TRBV7-6, with D maybe TRBD1 (5 bases). The CDR3 extends over 12 amino acids. V was trimmed by 3 bases and J by 10 bases, leaving 10 bases between them. The germline CDR1 and CDR2 sequences are SGHVS and FNYEAQ. The CDR3 bases are TGTGCCAGCAGCTTCCTACAGGATATTCAGTACTTC. Amino acids: CASSFLQDIQYF. Drawing the rest from reference TRBV7-6 and TRBJ2-4, the complete variable domain is GAGVSQSPRYKVTKRGQDVALRCDPISGHVSLYWYRQALGQGPEFLTYFNYEAQQDKSGLPNDRFSAERPEGSISTLTIQRTEQRDSAMYRCASSFLQDIQYFGAGTRLSVL.